Following are 21 T cell receptor beta chains from one sample sequenced in a study of blood T cell repertoires in COVID-19. Here immunoSEQ multiplex PCR was the method, and the copy in TCRdb shows in-frame clones only, minus some. The sample yields about 150,000 clones, 70% to 85% seen once. The material sequenced was peripheral blood. These receptors came from a woman in her forties or fifties in a cohort sampled during active or convalescent COVID-19.

This chain connects TRBV10-1 to TRBJ2-5; the D gene is possibly TRBD2 (5 bases). Looked up from germline, CDR1 is WNHNN and CDR2 is SYGVQD (reference sequence). V shed 1 base and J shed 3 bases, with 12 bases lying between them. CDR3 size: 15 residues. CDR3 region: CASSEWVAMEETQYF. CDR3 coding DNA: TGCGCCAGCAGTGAGTGGGTAGCGATGGAAGAGACCCAGTACTTC.

The rearrangement joins TRBV10-3 to TRBJ2-7; 12 nucleotides agree with TRBD2. Germline V gene data show CDR1 as ENHRY and CDR2 as SYGVKD. With V trimmed by 3 bases and J by 6 bases, 6 bases remained unmatched. This CDR3 region has 15 residues. For the CDR3, the DNA is TGTGCCATCAGTGAAACTAGCGGGGGGCCCGGCGAGCAGTACTTC. Amino acid sequence: CAISETSGGPGEQYF.

The genes are TRBV11-1 and TRBJ2-1, with a weak D call TRBD1 (5 bases). The V end lost 2 bases, the J end lost 4 bases, and 9 bases lay between the germline ends. The CDR3 sequence is 14 residues long. Germline V gives CDR1 SGHAT, CDR2 FQDESV (reference sequence). In nucleotides, the CDR3 is TGTGCCAGCAGCTTAAGACAGTCTTACAATGAGCAGTTCTTC. This codes for CASSLRQSYNEQFF.

This chain links TRBV5-6 with TRBJ2-3; 8 nucleotides match TRBD2. Germline CDR1 is SGHDT and CDR2 is YYEEEE. The CDR3 covers 15 residues. V lost 3 bases to trimming and J lost 4 bases; unmatched junction nucleotides: 7. CDR3 loop: CASSWVGLDPDTQYF. CDR3 sequence (DNA): TGTGCCAGCAGCTGGGTGGGACTAGACCCAGATACGCAGTATTTT.

This clone was counted a single time. The chain is built from TRBV30 and TRBJ2-2; a possible D gene is TRBD2 (6 bases). Trimming removed 5 bases from V and 1 base from J, with 11 bases in between. The CDR3 runs to 14 residues. Germline CDR1 and CDR2: GTSNPN and SVGIG (reference sequence). CDR3 residues: CAWSAGWNTGELFF. CDR3 sequence (DNA): TGTGCCTGGTCGGCGGGGTGGAACACCGGGGAGCTGTTTTTT.

The chain recombines TRBV11-2 with TRBJ2-1; maybe TRBD2 (6 bases). The CDR3 length is 13 residues. The V and J ends lost 5 bases and 7 bases respectively, with 12 bases between them. Germline V gene data show CDR1 as SGHAT and CDR2 as FQNNGV. DNA for the CDR3: TGTGCCAGCAGCGCCCGACTAGTGAATGAGCAGTTCTTC. It yields the protein CASSARLVNEQFF.

This clone was seen more than once but under ten times. This chain links TRBV19 with TRBJ1-5; D remains unclear. Germline V gives CDR1 LNHDA, CDR2 SQIVND (reference sequence). Between the trimmed V and J ends, which lost 5 bases and 2 bases, there was a span of 10 bases. CDR3 length equals 14 residues. CDR3 coding DNA: TGTGCCAGTAGTCATGGCTCTGGCAATCAGCCCCAGCATTTT. Its translation is CASSHGSGNQPQHF.

V is TRBV18 and J is TRBJ1-1, with unresolved D. V dropped 5 bases and J dropped 6 bases, with 13 bases sitting between them. The CDR3 length is 13 residues. Germline CDR1 reads KGHSH; CDR2 reads LQKENI. The CDR3 coding sequence is TGTGCCAGCTCATCAACCTTTCCGGCTGAAGCTTTCTTT. It codes for CASSSTFPAEAFF.

This chain uses TRBV7-9 with TRBJ1-6, with 8 positions matching TRBD1. Looked up from germline, CDR1 is SEHNR and CDR2 is FQNEAQ (reference sequence). The CDR3 has 15 amino acids. V lost 5 bases, J lost 7 bases, and 7 bases stayed unmatched. CDR3 coding DNA: TGTGCCAGCAGCCCCTCCTGGACAGGGAATTCACCCCTCCACTTT. Protein product: CASSPSWTGNSPLHF.

Written as DNA, the CDR3 is TGCGCCAGCAGCCCAGGGTTAGATGAAAAACTGTTTTTT. It specifies CASSPGLDEKLFF. The chain couples TRBV4-1 to TRBJ1-4; D may be TRBD1 (5 bases). V lost 4 bases and J lost 6, with 9 bases in between. Germline V gene sequence: CDR1 MGHRA, CDR2 YSYEKL. The CDR3 length is 13 residues.

The chain uses TRBV19 and TRBJ1-5, with 8 bases identical to TRBD1. CDR1 and CDR2 (germline): LNHDA, SQIVND (reference sequence). V shed 5 bases, J shed 4 bases, and the junction held 7 bases outside the gene matches. The CDR3 has 15 amino acids. The CDR3 nucleotides are TGTGCCAGTAGTTCCCGGGACAGGCCGAATCAGCCCCAGCATTTT. Translation gives CASSSRDRPNQPQHF.

The V gene is TRBV19, the J gene TRBJ2-7; weak D call: TRBD1 (5 bases). Between the trimmed V and J ends, which lost 3 bases and 5 bases, there was a span of 14 bases. Germline V gene lookup returns CDR1 LNHDA and CDR2 SQIVND (reference sequence). CDR3 size: 14 residues. Here the CDR3 reads CASSISPQGHEQYF. The CDR3 nucleotides are TGTGCCAGTAGTATCTCGCCCCAGGGTCACGAGCAGTACTTC.

CDR3 DNA: TGTGCCAGCAGCGGGACAGGTGGCCAGCCCCAGCATTTT. Amino acid sequence: CASSGTGGQPQHF. The chain has TRBV5-6 and TRBJ1-5; TRBD1 aligns across 8 bases. This CDR3 spans 13 amino acids. Germline V gene data show CDR1 as SGHDT and CDR2 as YYEEEE. J gave up 7 bases and V 4 bases, and 4 bases lay outside the gene matches.

The rearrangement uses TRBV24-1 and TRBJ1-4, with 9 bases identical to TRBD1. The germline V gene encodes CDR1 KGHDR and CDR2 SFDVKD. This CDR3 has 15 amino acids. The V and J ends lost 12 bases and 7 bases, in that order; junction bases with no gene match: 14. Here the CDR3 reads CAVGEQGADGEKLFF. As DNA, the CDR3 is TGTGCCGTAGGGGAACAGGGGGCGGATGGTGAAAAACTGTTTTTT.

This rearrangement joins TRBV7-9 to TRBJ1-2, with unresolved D. CDR3 length equals 15 residues. Trimming removed 3 bases from V and 7 bases from J, with 18 bases in between. Per germline, CDR1 SEHNR and CDR2 FQNEAQ (reference sequence). The CDR3 DNA follows: TGTGCCAGCAGCTTTGTCCTGTCGTTGGGGAGTGGCTACACCTTC. Translated: CASSFVLSLGSGYTF.

The genes are TRBV10-3 and TRBJ2-5; no reliable D call. CDR1 ENHRY and CDR2 SYGVKD come from the germline V gene. The germline V and J ends were trimmed by 4 bases and 1 base, with 7 bases remaining between them. This CDR3 has 13 residues. CDR3 loop: CAISVTVQETQYF. In DNA, the CDR3 is TGTGCCATCAGTGTGACTGTCCAAGAGACCCAGTACTTC.

The V call is TRBV9, the J call TRBJ2-1; TRBD2 is a possible D gene (7 bases). The CDR3 extends over 14 amino acids. V was trimmed by 4 bases and J by 6 bases, leaving 14 bases between them. Per the germline V gene, CDR1 is SGDLS and CDR2 is YYNGEE. CDR3: CASSPAGGPNEQFF. The CDR3 DNA sequence: TGTGCCAGCAGCCCCGCCGGGGGGCCCAATGAGCAGTTCTTC. Full variable domain (outside the CDR3, taken from reference TRBV9 and TRBJ2-1): DSGVTQTPKHLITATGQRVTLRCSPRSGDLSVYWYQQSLDQGLQFLIQYYNGEERAKGNILERFSAQQFPDLHSELNLSSLELGDSALYFCASSPAGGPNEQFFGPGTRLTVL.

V is TRBV30 and J is TRBJ2-5; a possible D gene is TRBD2 (6 bases). The CDR3 runs to 12 residues. V lost 4 bases and J 1 base, leaving 7 bases between the germline ends. The germline V gene has CDR1 GTSNPN and CDR2 SVGIG (reference sequence). CDR3 DNA sequence: TGTGCCTGGATGGGGGGCCAAGAGACCCAGTACTTC. Translated: CAWMGGQETQYF.

The chain carries TRBV5-6 and TRBJ1-6, with 9 bases fitting TRBD1. This CDR3 comprises 17 residues. V gave up 0 bases and J gave up 4 bases; unmatched junction bases: 5. The germline gives CDR1 SGHDT, CDR2 YYEEEE. The DNA for the CDR3 is TGTGCCAGCAGCTTGGCCGCGGGACAGGGTTATAATTCACCCCTCCACTTT. This encodes CASSLAAGQGYNSPLHF.

The CDR3 region has the DNA TGTGCCAGCAGCCAACCCCAGGGTACGAATGAGCAGTTCTTC. Its translation: CASSQPQGTNEQFF. The chain uses TRBV6-5 and TRBJ2-1; possible D gene TRBD1, 5 bases. The CDR3 has 14 amino acids. V gave up 6 bases and J gave up 7 bases, with 16 bases separating them. The V gene's germline CDR1 is MNHEY and CDR2 SVGAGI.

J is TRBJ2-7 and V is TRBV19; 11 nucleotides agree with TRBD1. This CDR3 has 14 amino acids. Germline CDR1 is LNHDA and CDR2 is SQIVND (reference sequence). V shed 6 bases and J 6 bases; nucleotides not matched to a gene: 7. The CDR3 DNA reads as TGTGCCAGTAGGACCCCCGGGACAGGGGGCGAGCAGTACTTC. It encodes CASRTPGTGGEQYF.